Each of the 11 T cell receptor beta chains below was sequenced from the same sample in a study of early T cells in non-severe SARS-CoV-2 infection. From the 5' RACE reads, TCRdb called clonotypes with MiXCR, one entry per CDR3 protein. Here the sample spans approximately 52,000 distinct CDR3 sequences, 8.2% being singletons. The sample taken for sequencing was whole blood. Every receptor here comes from an adult who was a healthcare worker with PCR-confirmed SARS-CoV-2 infection or an uninfected control (not recorded which).

The sample holds many counts of this clonotype. The V and J genes are TRBV20-1 and TRBJ2-7, with 11 bases identical to TRBD1. This CDR3 region has 15 residues. The V gene's germline CDR1 is DFQATT and CDR2 SNEGSKA (reference sequence). V gave up 3 bases and J gave up 7 bases; unmatched junction bases: 11. The CDR3 loop reads CSASIGQGALWEQYF. The DNA for the CDR3 is TGCAGTGCTAGTATCGGACAGGGGGCACTTTGGGAGCAGTACTTC.

This clonotype was observed at least ten times. This chain uses TRBV7-9 with TRBJ1-2; no clear D gene. CDR3 length equals 13 residues. Germline values: CDR1 SEHNR, CDR2 FQNEAQ (reference sequence). The V end was cut by 1 base, the J end by 4 bases, with 7 bases between. In DNA, the CDR3 is TGTGCCAGCAGCTTAGGTCCATTCTATGGCTACACCTTC. Translated, it gives CASSLGPFYGYTF. The variable domain in full, completed from reference TRBV7-9 and TRBJ1-2, reads DTGVSQNPRHKITKRGQNVTFRCDPISEHNRLYWYRQTLGQGPEFLTYFQNEAQLEKSRLLSDRFSAERPKGSFSTLEIQRTEQGDSAMYLCASSLGPFYGYTFGSGTRLTVV.

V is TRBV4-1 and J is TRBJ1-6; no reliable D call. Per germline, CDR1 MGHRA and CDR2 YSYEKL. V gave up 1 base and J gave up 0 bases, with 7 bases separating them. The CDR3 length is 16 residues. CDR3 sequence: CASSQVTHSYNSPLHF. CDR3 nucleotides: TGCGCCAGCAGCCAAGTAACTCACTCCTATAATTCACCCCTCCACTTT.

The chain has TRBV7-2 and TRBJ2-7; no reliable D call. CDR1 is SGHTA and CDR2 is FQGNSA in the germline V gene. V was cut by 3 bases and J by 2 bases, with 11 bases left in between. This CDR3 region has 14 residues. CDR3 nucleotides: TGTGCCAGCAGCTTGCGGCTTTCGACCTACGAGCAGTACTTC. It is translated as CASSLRLSTYEQYF.

V and J are TRBV4-2 and TRBJ2-1, with D possibly called TRBD1 or TRBD2 (7 bases each). V gave up 1 base and J gave up 3 bases, with 13 bases separating them. This CDR3 is built from 16 residues. Germline loops: CDR1 LGHNA, CDR2 YNFKEQ. The CDR3 bases are TGTGCCAGCAGCCAAGCAGGGGGGGGCATCTACAATGAGCAGTTCTTC. Protein sequence: CASSQAGGGIYNEQFF.

This clonotype has only a few counts. This chain connects TRBV7-6 to TRBJ2-1; possibly TRBD2 for D (6 bases). Looked up from germline, CDR1 is SGHVS and CDR2 is FNYEAQ. V lost 2 bases, J lost 9 bases, and 17 bases lay in between. The CDR3 is 15 residues long. In DNA, the CDR3 is TGTGCCAGCAGCTTATGGGGGACTTCAGCCAGTGAGCAGTTCTTC. This sequence encodes CASSLWGTSASEQFF. Full variable domain (rest looked up from reference TRBV7-6 and TRBJ2-1): GAGVSQSPRYKVTKRGQDVALRCDPISGHVSLYWYRQALGQGPEFLTYFNYEAQQDKSGLPNDRFSAERPEGSISTLTIQRTEQRDSAMYRCASSLWGTSASEQFFGPGTRLTVL.

This clonotype showed up just a few times. The chain joins TRBV7-2 to TRBJ1-5, with TRBD1 matching 8 bases. J lost 6 bases, V lost 4 bases, and 14 bases had no gene match. The CDR3 is 17 amino acids. CDR1 SGHTA and CDR2 FQGNSA come from the germline V gene. CDR3 protein: CASSYYLSGGGIQPQHF. CDR3 in DNA: TGTGCCAGCAGCTATTACTTATCAGGGGGCGGAATTCAGCCCCAGCATTTT.

This clonotype was recorded a few times. The chain carries TRBV20-1 and TRBJ1-1; 7 bases map to TRBD1. Looked up from germline, CDR1 is DFQATT and CDR2 is SNEGSKA (reference sequence). V lost 2 bases and J lost 5; bases outside the gene matches: 2. This CDR3 comprises 12 residues. The CDR3 sequence: CSARSRGTEAFF. CDR3 bases: TGCAGTGCTAGAAGCAGGGGGACTGAAGCTTTCTTT.

This clonotype was seen repeatedly, ten times or more. J is TRBJ1-4 and V is TRBV4-2; 8 bases are shared with TRBD1. This CDR3 has 17 residues. The germline gives CDR1 LGHNA, CDR2 YNFKEQ. The ends lost 2 bases at V and 7 bases at J; junction bases unmatched: 12. This chain's CDR3 is CASSQSTGGGPTEKLFF. CDR3 nucleotide sequence: TGTGCCAGCAGCCAAAGTACAGGGGGTGGACCGACTGAAAAACTGTTTTTT.

This clonotype showed up many times. This chain links TRBV6-4 with TRBJ2-2, with 7 bases that match TRBD1. The germline V gene encodes CDR1 MRHNA and CDR2 SNTAGT. V lost 4 bases and J lost 7; bases outside the gene matches: 6. The CDR3 runs 14 residues. The CDR3 reads CASSGARDSGELFF. The CDR3 region has the DNA TGTGCCAGCAGTGGGGCCAGGGACAGCGGGGAGCTGTTTTTT.

This clonotype showed up just a few times. This rearrangement joins TRBV7-6 to TRBJ1-6; D ambiguous. This CDR3 region has 14 residues. The V end was cut by 5 bases, the J end by 9 bases, with 14 bases between. In germline, CDR1 is SGHVS, CDR2 FNYEAQ. CDR3 in amino acids: CASSPSAGGSPLHF. The DNA for the CDR3 is TGTGCCAGCAGCCCGTCGGCCGGTGGTTCACCCCTCCACTTT.